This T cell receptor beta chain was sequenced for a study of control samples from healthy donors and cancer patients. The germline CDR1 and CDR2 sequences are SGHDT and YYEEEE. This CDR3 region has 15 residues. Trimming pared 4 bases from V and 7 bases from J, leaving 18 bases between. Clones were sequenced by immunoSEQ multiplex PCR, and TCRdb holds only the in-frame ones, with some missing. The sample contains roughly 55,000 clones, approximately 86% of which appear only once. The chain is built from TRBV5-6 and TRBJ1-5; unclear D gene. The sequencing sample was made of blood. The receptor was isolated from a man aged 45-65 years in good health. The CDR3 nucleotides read TGTGCCAGCAGCCTGAGGCCGGATACGGGACAGCCCCAGCATTTT. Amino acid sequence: CASSLRPDTGQPQHF.